The 21 T cell receptor beta chains below were found in one sample sequenced in a study of blood T cell repertoires in COVID-19. Repertoires were generated with immunoSEQ multiplex PCR, while TCRdb's copy carries only in-frame clones and drops some. The sample consists of approximately 110,000 clones, roughly 86% of them appearing once. Sequencing used peripheral blood. The source is a man aged 40-50 years with acute or convalescent COVID-19.

This clone showed up just once. The chain is built from TRBV9 and TRBJ1-1; D gene ambiguous. The CDR3 extends over 14 amino acids. Trimming cost V 1 base and J 0 bases, with 7 bases left between them. The germline V gene encodes CDR1 SGDLS and CDR2 YYNGEE. The CDR3 region has the DNA TGTGCCAGCAGCGTAAATTCAGTGAACACTGAAGCTTTCTTT. This encodes CASSVNSVNTEAFF.

This clone is labeled as medium-sized. Compared with germline, one end of the junction differs, possibly owing to a read error. V gene TRBV14 combines with J gene TRBJ2-7; weak D call: TRBD1 (5 bases). Germline CDR1 SGHDN, CDR2 FVKESK. The CDR3 length is 13 residues. The CDR3 DNA is TGTGCCAGCAGCCTTTTGGGGCAGGGCCGGTCAATTTTC. As protein: CASSLLGQGRSIF.

The chain has TRBV3-1 (or the pseudogene TRBV3-2) and TRBJ2-7, with D perhaps matching TRBD2 (5 bases). V dropped 5 bases and J dropped 5 bases, with 13 bases sitting between them. CDR1 LGHDT and CDR2 YNNKEL come from the germline V gene (reference sequence). The CDR3 is 13 residues long. The DNA of the CDR3 is TGTGCCAGCAGCGAGGGTTTCTGGGACGAGCAGTACTTC. This translates into CASSEGFWDEQYF.

The chain carries TRBV6-5 and TRBJ2-2, with 10 bases identical to TRBD1. V lost 1 base and J lost 3; bases outside the gene matches: 2. Germline CDR1 and CDR2: MNHEY and SVGAGI. The length of the CDR3 is 16 residues. CDR3 nucleotide sequence: TGTGCCAGCAGTTACTGGGGACAGGGGCACACCGGGGAGCTGTTTTTT. It codes for CASSYWGQGHTGELFF.

The rearrangement joins TRBV7-9 to TRBJ1-5, with 8 bases lining up with TRBD1. Germline V gene sequence: CDR1 SEHNR, CDR2 FQNEAQ (reference sequence). The CDR3 runs to 16 residues. After removal of 5 bases from V and 3 bases from J, the junction contained 9 bases not matched to a gene. CDR3 amino acids: CASSPGQATYNQPQHF. CDR3 DNA: TGTGCCAGCAGCCCGGGACAGGCCACGTACAATCAGCCCCAGCATTTT.

This chain links TRBV20-1 with TRBJ2-7, with 9 bases lining up with TRBD2. Trimming took 3 bases from V and 6 from J; bases not matched to a gene: 6. Germline assignment: CDR1 DFQATT and CDR2 SNEGSKA (reference sequence). The CDR3 runs 13 residues. For the CDR3, the DNA is TGCAGTGCTAGTTTTGGTAGCGGGAGCGAGCAGTACTTC. Its protein is CSASFGSGSEQYF.

The CDR3 loop reads CASSMPAVGEDEQFF. CDR3 bases: TGTGCCAGTAGTATGCCTGCCGTGGGGGAGGATGAGCAGTTCTTC. The rearrangement links TRBV19 to TRBJ2-1, with a weak D call TRBD2 (6 bases). Germline V gene sequence: CDR1 LNHDA, CDR2 SQIVND (reference sequence). The CDR3 length is 15 residues. Trimming stripped 3 bases from V and 8 bases from J, with 17 bases between.

The sample holds many counts of this clone. The chain carries TRBV6-4 and TRBJ2-3; 9 bases are shared with TRBD1. The CDR3 contains 14 residues. The germline V gene encodes CDR1 MRHNA and CDR2 SNTAGT. The V and J ends lost 6 bases and 0 bases, in that order; junction bases with no gene match: 1. Here the CDR3 reads CASRQGASTDTQYF. CDR3 nucleotides: TGTGCCAGCAGACAGGGGGCTAGCACAGATACGCAGTATTTT.

The rearrangement links TRBV3-1 (or the pseudogene TRBV3-2) to TRBJ1-5, with D perhaps TRBD1 (5 bases). Germline CDR1 is LGHDT and CDR2 is YNNKEL (reference sequence). V dropped 2 bases and J dropped 10 bases, with 15 bases sitting between them. The CDR3 has 14 amino acids. DNA of the CDR3: TGTGCCAGCAGCCAAACGAATCAGGGCTTTCCCCAGCATTTT. Translating gives CASSQTNQGFPQHF.

Of note for this clone: This sample includes further DNA sequences coding for the same CDR3. V and J are TRBV6-5 and TRBJ1-1; 8 bases are a match to TRBD1. The germline CDR1 and CDR2 sequences are MNHEY and SVGAGI. The length of the CDR3 is 16 residues. V was pared by 2 bases and J by 1 base, with 6 bases of the junction left unmatched. In DNA form, the CDR3 reads TGTGCCAGCAGTTACCGACAGGGGCGAGGGAACACTGAAGCTTTCTTT. It codes for CASSYRQGRGNTEAFF.

The chain has TRBV9 and TRBJ2-2; no clear D. The CDR3 is 14 amino acids. Trimming stripped 6 bases from V and 4 bases from J, with 13 bases between. The germline V gene encodes CDR1 SGDLS and CDR2 YYNGEE. The CDR3 reads CASTAPRGTGELFF. In DNA form, the CDR3 reads TGTGCCAGCACCGCTCCTAGAGGCACCGGGGAGCTGTTTTTT.

This clone was observed a few times. The sample holds other DNA sequences that translate to the same CDR3. This chain joins TRBV5-1 and TRBJ1-3; D is undetermined. This CDR3 has 15 residues. V shed 2 bases and J shed 0 bases, with 9 bases lying between them. Germline loops: CDR1 SGHRS, CDR2 YFSETQ. The CDR3 DNA is TGCGCCAGCAGCTTAAGTTCCAGCTCTGGAAACACCATATATTTT. It specifies CASSLSSSSGNTIYF.

CDR3 sequence reads: CASSSGHRGGSPLHF. The CDR3 region has the DNA TGTGCCAGCAGTTCAGGCCACCGTGGGGGGTCACCCCTCCACTTT. The V and J genes are TRBV27 and TRBJ1-6, with D maybe TRBD1 (5 bases). This CDR3 contains 15 residues. V was pared by 4 bases and J by 10 bases, with 17 bases between. Germline V gene data show CDR1 as MNHEY and CDR2 as SMNVEV (reference sequence).

The chain links TRBV30 to TRBJ1-1; D might be TRBD1 (5 bases). Trimming took 4 bases from V and 0 from J, leaving 9 bases between them. CDR1 is GTSNPN and CDR2 is SVGIG in the germline V gene (reference sequence). CDR3 length: 13 amino acids. This CDR3 is CAWTKGLNTEAFF. Here the CDR3 DNA reads TGTGCCTGGACGAAGGGGCTGAACACTGAAGCTTTCTTT.

This chain links TRBV5-4 with TRBJ2-1; no clear D gene. Germline values: CDR1 SGHNT, CDR2 YYREEE (reference sequence). CDR3 size: 13 residues. Trimming took off 0 bases at V and 8 bases at J, with 9 bases between the two ends. CDR3 in amino acids: CASSLEEIDEQFF. The CDR3 region has the DNA TGTGCCAGCAGCTTGGAAGAGATAGATGAGCAGTTCTTC.

The chain uses TRBV19 and TRBJ2-2; TRBD2 matches 8 bases. With 3 bases clipped from V and 9 bases from J, the junction kept 6 bases outside the gene matches. CDR1 LNHDA and CDR2 SQIVND come from the germline V gene (reference sequence). CDR3 size: 14 residues. The CDR3: CASSMREATRELFF. DNA of the CDR3: TGTGCCAGTAGTATGCGGGAGGCGACCAGGGAGCTGTTTTTT.

As concerns this clone: Other DNA variants within this sample encode the same CDR3. The chain combines TRBV19 with TRBJ1-4; tentatively, D is TRBD1 (5 bases). Trimming took off 2 bases at V and 1 base at J, with 5 bases between the two ends. Germline-derived CDR1 and CDR2 are LNHDA and SQIVND (reference sequence). CDR3 length: 14 amino acids. CDR3 sequence (DNA): TGTGCCAGTAGTATAAGGGGAACTAATGAAAAACTGTTTTTT. Protein product: CASSIRGTNEKLFF.

The chain links TRBV12-3 or TRBV12-4 to TRBJ2-5; unclear D gene. Trimming shortened V by 6 bases and J by 3 bases, and 11 bases separated the two germline ends. The CDR3 has 13 residues. The CDR3 DNA reads as TGTGCCAGCAGCCTCCTAATAAAAGAGACCCAGTACTTC. This translates into CASSLLIKETQYF.

The CDR3 bases are TGTGCCTGGAGTCGCGAGAACACTGAAGCTTTCTTT. The encoded protein is CAWSRENTEAFF. The V call is TRBV30, the J call TRBJ1-1; D gene uncertain. Trimming took 2 bases from V and 1 from J, leaving 5 bases between them. Germline loops: CDR1 GTSNPN, CDR2 SVGIG (reference sequence). The length of the CDR3 is 12 residues.

In this sample, this clone turned up once. This chain links TRBV24-1 with TRBJ1-5; D is ambiguous. V was pared by 5 bases and J by 6 bases, with 16 bases between. Germline V CDR1 and CDR2: KGHDR, SFDVKD. This CDR3 is built from 15 residues. The CDR3 DNA follows: TGTGCCACCAGTGCAGGCGGGAGGGAGCTTCAGCCCCAGCATTTT. Translation gives CATSAGGRELQPQHF.

The V gene is TRBV7-9, the J gene TRBJ1-2; D is unclear. V lost 0 bases and J lost 2, with 7 bases in between. This CDR3 has 14 amino acids. Germline loops: CDR1 SEHNR, CDR2 FQNEAQ (reference sequence). CDR3 region: CASSLAGENYGYTF. The CDR3 coding sequence is TGTGCCAGCAGCTTAGCCGGAGAGAACTATGGCTACACCTTC.